The entry below gives a single T cell receptor beta chain sequence along with its context. The sample comes from a study of identical twins. TCRdb fed the 5' RACE reads into MiXCR, producing one record per CDR3 protein. The sample has some 1,600,000 distinct CDR3 sequences, 25% to 35% seen once. The sequence was collected from a newborn girl in good health. Material for sequencing was cord blood.

The CDR3 sequence: CASSPGLAVSPTDTQYF. CDR3 DNA sequence: TGTGCCAGCAGCCCCGGACTAGCGGTTAGTCCCACAGATACGCAGTATTTT. The J gene is TRBJ2-3, the V gene TRBV7-9; 10 positions match TRBD2. Germline trimming cut 5 bases from V and 2 bases from J; bases unmatched to any gene: 10. This CDR3 has 17 residues. Germline CDR1 SEHNR, CDR2 FQNEAQ (reference sequence).